The rows below give T cell receptor beta chains drawn from one sample of a study of blood T cell repertoires in COVID-19. Sequencing was performed with immunoSEQ multiplex PCR; in TCRdb, only in-frame clones are kept and a portion is missing. The sample has fewer than 250,000 clones, roughly four fifths seen once; the top ten hold around 12%. The sample was peripheral blood. These TCRs come from a woman in her forties or fifties with acute or convalescent COVID-19. Both conserved end residues are part of each CDR3. D genes are given only for firm matches. Clone size appears in some rows only: once, few, many, or a class for an expanded clone.

CDR3aa	CDR3nt	v_gene	j_gene	abundance	d_gene
CASSLRRTAPWGYTF	TGTGCCAGCAGTTTGCGGCGGACAGCCCCCTGGGGCTACACCTTC	TRBV28	TRBJ1-2	NA	NA
CASSFSGRAFNEQFF	TGTGCCAGCAGTTTTAGCGGGAGGGCTTTCAATGAGCAGTTCTTC	TRBV27	TRBJ2-1	once	TRBD2
CASSPLPGKGANSPLHF	TGCGCCAGCAGCCCCTTGCCAGGGAAGGGGGCTAATTCACCCCTCCACTTT	TRBV4-1	TRBJ1-6	NA	TRBD1
CASSTGGTEAFF	TGTGCCAGCAGTACTGGGGGGACTGAAGCTTTCTTT	TRBV28	TRBJ1-1	NA	NA
CASSSTGTEGEKLFF	TGTGCCAGCTCATCCACCGGGACAGAGGGTGAAAAACTGTTTTTT	TRBV18	TRBJ1-4	NA	TRBD1
CASALAGALRGYTF	TGTGCCAGCGCTCTTGCTGGGGCCCTGAGGGGCTACACCTTC	TRBV5-4	TRBJ1-2	NA	NA
CASSENRDQPQHF	TGCGCCAGCAGTGAGAATCGGGATCAGCCCCAGCATTTT	TRBV10-2	TRBJ1-5	NA	NA
CASSLGRGTEAFF	TGTGCCAGCAGCTTAGGACGAGGCACTGAAGCTTTCTTT	TRBV11-2	TRBJ1-1	once	NA
CASTRDRGHNEAFF	TGTGCCAGTACCCGGGACAGGGGCCATAATGAAGCTTTCTTT	TRBV2	TRBJ1-1	NA	TRBD1
CASNKRDTIQYF	TGTGCCAGTAATAAGAGAGATACCATTCAGTACTTC	TRBV19	TRBJ2-4	few	NA
CASSRLNTEAFF	TGTGCCAGCTCGCGGTTGAACACTGAAGCTTTCTTT	TRBV18	TRBJ1-1	NA	NA
CASSVPGQGSYSNQPQHF	TGTGCCAGCAGCGTCCCGGGACAGGGATCCTATAGCAATCAGCCCCAGCATTTT	TRBV6-2/TRBV6-3	TRBJ1-5	NA	TRBD1
CASKGLSGRNNEQFF	TGTGCCAGTAAGGGGCTAAGCGGGAGGAACAATGAGCAGTTCTTC	TRBV19	TRBJ2-1	NA	TRBD2
CASSSTRARGSGNTIYF	TGTGCCAGCAGCTCAACCCGGGCCAGGGGCTCTGGAAACACCATATATTTT	TRBV16	TRBJ1-3	NA	NA
CASSPSVRHGTEAFF	TGTGCCAGCAGTCCCTCGGTGAGGCATGGCACTGAAGCTTTCTTT	TRBV28	TRBJ1-1	NA	NA
CASSEGRGVDTQYF	TGTGCCAGCAGTGAAGGCAGGGGTGTGGATACGCAGTATTTT	TRBV25-1	TRBJ2-3	NA	NA
CASSPEQGRGKNIQYF	TGTGCCAGCTCACCAGAACAGGGTAGGGGCAAAAACATTCAGTACTTC	TRBV18	TRBJ2-4	NA	NA
CASSVGGQGGNSPLHF	TGTGCCAGCAGCGTAGGCGGACAGGGGGGTAATTCACCCCTCCACTTT	TRBV9	TRBJ1-6	NA	TRBD1
CASSVDQREGEKLFF	TGTGCCAGCAGCGTAGATCAGAGGGAGGGAGAAAAACTGTTTTTT	TRBV9	TRBJ1-4	NA	NA
CASSSGGQGMGGYTF	TGTGCCAGCAGTTCAGGGGGACAGGGGATGGGTGGCTACACCTTC	TRBV28	TRBJ1-2	NA	TRBD1
CATSDLDKTEAFF	TGTGCCACCAGTGACCTCGACAAGACTGAAGCTTTCTTT	TRBV24-1	TRBJ1-1	once	NA
CASSLPGTSGLREQFF	TGTGCCAGCTCACTACCCGGGACTAGCGGCCTTCGGGAGCAGTTCTTC	TRBV18	TRBJ2-1	NA	TRBD2
CASAPGLMTYEQYF	TGTGCCAGTGCCCCGGGACTCATGACCTACGAGCAGTACTTC	TRBV19	TRBJ2-7	once	NA
CASSAGATLHF	TGTGCCAGCAGCGCTGGGGCCACCCTCCACTTT	TRBV9	TRBJ1-6	NA	NA
CASSQDWSRPTGELFF	TGCGCCAGCAGCCAAGACTGGTCCAGGCCCACCGGGGAGCTGTTTTTT	TRBV4-3	TRBJ2-2	NA	NA
CASSRRQGLGTDTQYF	TGCGCCAGCAGCCGACGACAGGGGTTAGGCACAGATACGCAGTATTTT	TRBV4-1	TRBJ2-3	NA	TRBD1
CASSLSSDINYGYTF	TGTGCCAGCAGCTTGTCATCAGACATTAACTATGGCTACACCTTC	TRBV5-5	TRBJ1-2	few	NA
CASSLFGPGRSNQPQHF	TGTGCCAGCAGCTTATTCGGCCCAGGCCGTAGCAATCAGCCCCAGCATTTT	TRBV7-2	TRBJ1-5	NA	NA
CASSLASGTTGELFF	TGTGCCAGCAGCTTAGCTAGCGGTACTACCGGGGAGCTGTTTTTT	TRBV7-9	TRBJ2-2	NA	NA
CASSLVPYEQYF	TGTGCCAGCAGTTTAGTACCCTACGAGCAGTACTTC	TRBV6-2/TRBV6-3	TRBJ2-7	NA	NA
CASSLGGSMNTEAFF	TGTGCCAGCAGCTTAGGGGGCAGTATGAACACTGAAGCTTTCTTT	TRBV7-2	TRBJ1-1	NA	NA
CASSPGGAGPSTDTQYF	TGTGCCAGCAGCCCAGGGGGTGCGGGCCCCTCCACAGATACGCAGTATTTT	TRBV7-2	TRBJ2-3	NA	TRBD1
CASSPSGGENTDTQYF	TGTGCCAGCAGCCCCTCCGGGGGGGAGAACACAGATACGCAGTATTTT	TRBV13	TRBJ2-3	NA	TRBD2
CASSSQGRTSNQPQHF	TGTGCCAGCAGCTCCCAGGGTAGAACTAGCAATCAGCCCCAGCATTTT	TRBV7-2	TRBJ1-5	NA	NA
CASSQERRLGRSPLHF	TGTGCCAGCAGCCAAGAACGGAGGCTCGGACGTTCACCCCTCCACTTT	TRBV4-2	TRBJ1-6	few	NA
CASSESLGPVGRNEQFF	TGTGCCAGCAGTGAATCCCTAGGACCCGTGGGGAGGAATGAGCAGTTCTTC	TRBV6-1	TRBJ2-1	NA	NA
CASSAGTSGKNIQYF	TGTGCCAGCAGTGCTGGGACTAGCGGCAAAAACATTCAGTACTTC	TRBV2	TRBJ2-4	NA	TRBD2
CASSLLASDNQPQHF	TGTGCCAGCAGCTTGCTGGCCAGTGATAATCAGCCCCAGCATTTT	TRBV5-8	TRBJ1-5	NA	NA
CASSDRQKETQYF	TGCGCCAGCAGTGATAGACAGAAAGAGACCCAGTACTTC	TRBV10-2	TRBJ2-5	NA	NA
CASSRSSGAGAYEQYF	TGTGCCAGCTCCCGCTCGTCGGGAGCGGGGGCCTACGAGCAGTACTTC	TRBV18	TRBJ2-7	NA	TRBD2
CASRASNTGELFF	TGTGCCAGCAGGGCCTCGAACACCGGGGAGCTGTTTTTT	TRBV28	TRBJ2-2	once	NA